A single sample is the source of the 7 T cell receptor beta chains below, sequenced in a study of CD4 T cells in relation to SARS-CoV-2 and coronaviruses. Here immunoSEQ multiplex PCR was the method, and the copy in TCRdb shows in-frame clones only, minus some. The data show about 27,000 clones, about 79% seen once. Which antigens these TCRs recognize remains unknown. CD4+ T cells from unexposed donors were obtained before the COVID-19 pandemic (2011-2018). After about 11 days of culture, CD4+ T cells were isolated. The specimen was CD4+ T cells from PBMCs, cultured in vitro. All receptors derive from a human donor in good health.

As DNA, the CDR3 is TGCGCCAGCAGCCAAGATCAAACGACAGGGGTGGCCTACGAGCAGTACTTC. Its protein is CASSQDQTTGVAYEQYF. This rearrangement joins TRBV4-3 to TRBJ2-7, with TRBD1 identical over 8 bases. Trimming cost V 0 bases and J 2 bases; bases outside gene matches: 9. The V gene's germline CDR1 is LGHNA and CDR2 YSLEER. The CDR3 contains 17 residues.

The V and J genes are TRBV11-1 and TRBJ2-3; TRBD1 matches at 10 bases. V lost 5 bases, J lost 3 bases, and 2 bases stayed unmatched. Germline V gives CDR1 SGHAT, CDR2 FQDESV (reference sequence). This CDR3 spans 14 amino acids. The CDR3 nucleotides read TGTGCCAGCAGCCGGGACAGGGGTACAGATACGCAGTATTTT. Translated, it gives CASSRDRGTDTQYF.

V usage is TRBV7-2 and J usage is TRBJ2-3; TRBD2 matches 7 bases. After removal of 2 bases from V and 0 bases from J, the junction contained 5 bases not matched to a gene. This CDR3 region has 16 residues. Germline CDR1 is SGHTA and CDR2 is FQGNSA. The CDR3 bases are TGTGCCAGCAGCTTACTAGCGGACCTTAGCACAGATACGCAGTATTTT. Residues: CASSLLADLSTDTQYF.

The gene calls are TRBV5-1 and TRBJ2-3; D is ambiguous. The CDR3 has 14 residues. Germline V lookup: CDR1 SGHRS, CDR2 YFSETQ. Between the trimmed V and J ends, which lost 0 bases and 2 bases, there was a span of 7 bases. CDR3 nucleotide sequence: TGCGCCAGCAGCTTGGCCGGTTCCACAGATACGCAGTATTTT. It translates to CASSLAGSTDTQYF.

This clone was detected only once. The chain links TRBV29-1 to TRBJ1-3; D gene ambiguous. This CDR3 has 13 residues. Germline lookup yields CDR1 SQVTM and CDR2 ANQGSEA. Trimming removed 4 bases from V and 0 bases from J, with 7 bases in between. DNA of the CDR3: TGCAGCGTTGGGCAAGGCTCTGGAAACACCATATATTTT. This sequence encodes CSVGQGSGNTIYF.

The chain couples TRBV2 to TRBJ1-1; D is ambiguous. The CDR3 totals 13 residues. The germline V gene has CDR1 SNHLY and CDR2 FYNNEI. Trimming pared 5 bases from V and 3 bases from J, leaving 10 bases between. CDR3 nucleotides: TGTGCCAGCAGTTGGAAGAGGGACACTGAAGCTTTCTTT. Translation: CASSWKRDTEAFF.

This clone came up once. This chain links TRBV7-9 with TRBJ1-2, with 8 bases aligning to TRBD1. Germline CDR1 is SEHNR and CDR2 is FQNEAQ (reference sequence). The CDR3 is made up of 17 amino acids. After removal of 5 bases from V and 1 base from J, the junction contained 12 bases not matched to a gene. CDR3 protein: CASSPPGTGGFNYGYTF. The CDR3 nucleotides read TGTGCCAGCAGCCCCCCAGGGACAGGAGGTTTTAACTATGGCTACACCTTC.